This TCR beta chain is drawn from a study of HIV-infected patients and healthy controls. Study overall: In most of the 16 patients, CD4 counts climbed slightly after three months but remained subnormal. The study's findings and limits: Compared with untreated HIV+ repertoires, healthy controls showed roughly threefold more distinct CDR3s and higher Shannon diversity. HIV-associated CDR3 frequencies dropped significantly during therapy; CMV-associated ones, mostly rising, changed nonsignificantly.

No cell fractionation was done, so the repertoire covers all unsorted peripheral blood T cells. Around 530 ng RNA was reverse transcribed with alpha and beta constant-region primers. Alpha and beta chain libraries were made separately by chain-specific third strand synthesis with multiplexing indices. From the 5' RACE reads, TCRdb called clonotypes with MiXCR, one entry per CDR3 protein. The sample holds approximately 9,700 distinct CDR3 sequences, approximately 7% seen once. This clonotype was found many times. Antigen specificity is unknown. V lost 2 bases and J lost 6, with 14 bases in between. This CDR3 is built from 15 residues. CDR1 is SGHTA and CDR2 is FQGNSA in the germline V gene.

The origin of this receptor is an adult with HIV infection. The sample in question was blood, obtained before antiretroviral therapy. The chain uses TRBV7-2 and TRBJ2-1, with D possibly being TRBD2 (5 bases). The CDR3 sequence is CASSLQSAAANEQFF. For the CDR3, the DNA is TGTGCCAGCAGCTTACAATCGGCAGCGGCCAATGAGCAGTTCTTC.